This T cell receptor beta chain was identified in a study of beta chain features in type 1 diabetes. Trimming cost V 6 bases and J 5 bases; bases outside gene matches: 12. CDR3 size: 16 residues. Germline CDR1 reads SGHDT; CDR2 reads YYEEEE. General study points: Significant though moderate, a shortening of TCRB CDR3s appeared in all four CD4+ subsets of Type 1 diabetes patients. When VDJ junctions were examined, type 1 diabetes patients showed fewer insertions and more deletions. The similarity of naive, central memory and Treg TCRB repertoires appeared greater among patients than among healthy donors.

CD45RO/CCR7/CD25/CD127/CD95/CD27 staining was used to isolate CD4+ naive, central memory, regulatory and stem cell-like memory cells by sorting. A word on this clone: Its antigen is undetermined.

TCRB transcripts that were expressed got sequenced, as all of the isolated RNA had been reverse transcribed. An average roughly 3.6 million reads came from naive, central memory and regulatory T cell samples. Sequenced by immunoSEQ multiplex PCR; TCRdb stores in-frame clones only, minus some. Found here are about 740,000 clones, about an eighth of them singletons; the top ten hold 0.022%. The sample was naive CD4+ T cells from blood. The chain is built from TRBV5-6 and TRBJ1-1; 11 bases match TRBD1. This TCR came from a man between 18 and 29 years old with type 1 diabetes. The CDR3 coding sequence is TGTGCCAGCAACCTGGACAGGGGGCGCGATAAAACTGAAGCTTTCTTT. It encodes CASNLDRGRDKTEAFF.